These 2 T cell receptor beta chains were all obtained from the same sample, sequenced in a study of T cell responses to AZD1222 COVID-19 vaccine. Profiled with immunoSEQ multiplex PCR; TCRdb holds only in-frame clones, not every one. The repertoire holds some 150,000 clones, with roughly 90% as singletons. Sequencing was performed on peripheral blood, taken on day 0 of AZD1222 vaccination. These receptors were obtained from an adult in good health.

This chain connects TRBV7-7 to TRBJ2-5; 9 bases fit TRBD1. The CDR3 sequence is 15 residues long. Germline CDR1 SSHAT, CDR2 FNYEAQ (reference sequence). The CDR3 sequence: CASGQRGQGLETQYF. The CDR3 nucleotides read TGTGCTAGCGGACAAAGGGGACAGGGCCTAGAGACCCAGTACTTC.

This chain connects TRBV5-6 to TRBJ1-1; D call uncertain. Germline V gene sequence: CDR1 SGHDT, CDR2 YYEEEE. The CDR3 loop spans 15 amino acids. Trimming took 4 bases from V and 11 from J, leaving 24 bases between them. The CDR3 reads CASSPAGVGEVGAFF. The CDR3 region has the DNA TGTGCCAGCAGCCCCGCCGGGGTTGGTGAGGTAGGGGCTTTCTTT.